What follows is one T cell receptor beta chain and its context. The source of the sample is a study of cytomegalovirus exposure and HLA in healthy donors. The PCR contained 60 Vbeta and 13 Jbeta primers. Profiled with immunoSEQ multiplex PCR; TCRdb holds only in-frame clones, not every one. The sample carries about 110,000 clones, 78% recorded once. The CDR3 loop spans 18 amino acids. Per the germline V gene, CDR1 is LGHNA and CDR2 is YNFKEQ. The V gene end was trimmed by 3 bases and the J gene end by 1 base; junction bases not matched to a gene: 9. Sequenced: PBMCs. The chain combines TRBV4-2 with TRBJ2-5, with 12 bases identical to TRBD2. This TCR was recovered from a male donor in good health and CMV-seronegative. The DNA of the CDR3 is TGTGCCAGCAGCCACGAGCTAGCGGGAGGGCCCACCCAAGAGACCCAGTACTTC. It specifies CASSHELAGGPTQETQYF.